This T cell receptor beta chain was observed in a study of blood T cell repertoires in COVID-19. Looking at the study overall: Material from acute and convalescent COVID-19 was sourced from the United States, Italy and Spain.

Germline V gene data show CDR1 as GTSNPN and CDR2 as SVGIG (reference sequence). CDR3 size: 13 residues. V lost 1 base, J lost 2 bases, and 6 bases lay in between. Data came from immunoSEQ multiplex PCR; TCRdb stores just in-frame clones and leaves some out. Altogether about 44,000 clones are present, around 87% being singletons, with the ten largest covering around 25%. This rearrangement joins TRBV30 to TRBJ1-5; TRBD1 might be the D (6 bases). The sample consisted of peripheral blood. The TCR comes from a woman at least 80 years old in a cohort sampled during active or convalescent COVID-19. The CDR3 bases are TGTGCCTGGAGTGACAGGGGCAATCAGCCCCAGCATTTT. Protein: CAWSDRGNQPQHF. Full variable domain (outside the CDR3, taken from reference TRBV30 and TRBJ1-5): SQTIHQWPATLVQPVGSPLSLECTVEGTSNPNLYWYRQAAGRGLQLLFYSVGIGQISSEVPQNLSASRPQDRQFILSSKKLLLSDSGFYLCAWSDRGNQPQHFGDGTRLSIL.